This TCR beta chain was captured in a study of blood T cell repertoires in COVID-19. Clones were read by immunoSEQ multiplex PCR, and TCRdb kept only the in-frame ones, dropping some. Of a few hundred thousand clones listed, almost 90% were seen once; the top ten hold approximately 4%. The CDR3 runs 16 residues. Germline values: CDR1 ENHRY, CDR2 SYGVKD. The V and J ends lost 3 bases and 1 base, in that order; junction bases with no gene match: 8. V is TRBV10-3 and J is TRBJ1-2; 7 bases align to TRBD1. The sample was PBMCs or T cells enriched from blood (not recorded which). This TCR derives from a woman aged 18 to 35 with acute COVID-19. The CDR3 DNA reads TGTGCCATCAGTGAATTAGACAGGGAGCTTAACTATGGCTACACCTTC. As protein: CAISELDRELNYGYTF.